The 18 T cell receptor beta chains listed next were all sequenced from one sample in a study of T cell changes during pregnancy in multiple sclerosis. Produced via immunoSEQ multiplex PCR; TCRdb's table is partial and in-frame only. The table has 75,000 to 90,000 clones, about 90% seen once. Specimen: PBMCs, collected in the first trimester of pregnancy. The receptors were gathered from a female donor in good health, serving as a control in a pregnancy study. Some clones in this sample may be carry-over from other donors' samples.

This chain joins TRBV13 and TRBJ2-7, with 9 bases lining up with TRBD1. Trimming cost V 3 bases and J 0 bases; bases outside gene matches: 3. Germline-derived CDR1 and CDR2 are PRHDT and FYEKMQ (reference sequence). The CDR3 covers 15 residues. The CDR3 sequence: CASSFRDRASYEQYF. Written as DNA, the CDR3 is TGTGCCAGCAGCTTCCGGGACAGGGCCTCCTACGAGCAGTACTTC.

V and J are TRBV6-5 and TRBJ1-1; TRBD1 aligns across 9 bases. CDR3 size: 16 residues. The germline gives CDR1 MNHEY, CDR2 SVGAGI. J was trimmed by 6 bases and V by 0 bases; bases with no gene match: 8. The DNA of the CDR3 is TGTGCCAGCAGTTACTCGAGGGGACAGGGCCAGGCTGAAGCTTTCTTT. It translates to CASSYSRGQGQAEAFF.

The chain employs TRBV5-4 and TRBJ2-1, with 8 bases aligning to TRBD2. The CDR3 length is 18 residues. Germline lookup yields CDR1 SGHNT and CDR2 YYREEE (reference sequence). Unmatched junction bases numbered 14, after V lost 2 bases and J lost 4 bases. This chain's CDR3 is CASSLGSPLAGRYNEQFF. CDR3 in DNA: TGTGCCAGCAGCTTAGGATCTCCCTTAGCGGGACGGTACAATGAGCAGTTCTTC. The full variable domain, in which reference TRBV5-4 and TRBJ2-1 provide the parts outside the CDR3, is ETGVTQSPTHLIKTRGQQVTLRCSSQSGHNTVSWYQQALGQGPQFIFQYYREEENGRGNFPPRFSGLQFPNYSSELNVNALELDDSALYLCASSLGSPLAGRYNEQFFGPGTRLTVL.

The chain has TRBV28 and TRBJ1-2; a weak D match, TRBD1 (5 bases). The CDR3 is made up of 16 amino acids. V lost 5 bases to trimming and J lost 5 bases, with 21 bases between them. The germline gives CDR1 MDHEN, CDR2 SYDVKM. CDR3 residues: CASSIPEGMSGYGYTF. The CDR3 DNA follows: TGTGCCAGCAGTATCCCGGAGGGGATGAGTGGTTATGGCTACACCTTC.

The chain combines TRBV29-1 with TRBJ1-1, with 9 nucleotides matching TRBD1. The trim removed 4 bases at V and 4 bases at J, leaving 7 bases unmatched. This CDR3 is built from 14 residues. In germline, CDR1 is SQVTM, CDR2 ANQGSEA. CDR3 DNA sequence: TGCAGCGTTGGACAGGGACAGGGTGGCACTGAAGCTTTCTTT. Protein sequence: CSVGQGQGGTEAFF.

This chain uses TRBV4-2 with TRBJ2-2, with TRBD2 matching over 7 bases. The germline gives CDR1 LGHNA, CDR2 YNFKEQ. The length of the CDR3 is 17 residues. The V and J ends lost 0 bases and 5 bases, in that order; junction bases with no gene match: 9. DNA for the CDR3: TGTGCCAGCAGCCAAGACCGGGCGGGAGAAGGGACCGGGGAGCTGTTTTTT. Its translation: CASSQDRAGEGTGELFF.

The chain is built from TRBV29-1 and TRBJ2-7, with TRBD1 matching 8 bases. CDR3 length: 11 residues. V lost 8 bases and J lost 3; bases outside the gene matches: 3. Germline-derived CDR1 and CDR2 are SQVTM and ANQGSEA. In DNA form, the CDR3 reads TGCAGCTATACAGGGGGCTACGAGCAGTACTTC. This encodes CSYTGGYEQYF.

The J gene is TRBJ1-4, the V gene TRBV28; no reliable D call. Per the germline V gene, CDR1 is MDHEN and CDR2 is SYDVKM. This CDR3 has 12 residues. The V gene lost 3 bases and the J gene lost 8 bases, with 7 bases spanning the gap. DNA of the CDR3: TGTGCCAGCAGTTTGGGCGAAGAAAAACTGTTTTTT. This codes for CASSLGEEKLFF.

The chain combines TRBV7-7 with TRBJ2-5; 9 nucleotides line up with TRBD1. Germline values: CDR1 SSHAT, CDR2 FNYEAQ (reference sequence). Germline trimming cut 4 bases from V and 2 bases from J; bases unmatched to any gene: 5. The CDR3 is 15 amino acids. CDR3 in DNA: TGTGCCAGCAGCTGGGGACAGGGTGAACAAGAGACCCAGTACTTC. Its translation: CASSWGQGEQETQYF.

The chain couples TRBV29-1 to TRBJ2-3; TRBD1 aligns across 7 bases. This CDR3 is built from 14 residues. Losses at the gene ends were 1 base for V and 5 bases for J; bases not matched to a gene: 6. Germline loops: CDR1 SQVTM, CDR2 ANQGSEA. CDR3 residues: CSVEGQGLGDTQYF. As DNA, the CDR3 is TGCAGCGTTGAAGGACAGGGCCTGGGAGATACGCAGTATTTT.

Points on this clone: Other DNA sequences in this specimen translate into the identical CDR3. CDR3 residues: CASSPSSYEQYF. Here the CDR3 DNA reads TGTGCCAGCAGTCCCTCGTCCTACGAGCAGTACTTC. The rearrangement links TRBV28 to TRBJ2-7; the D is unclear. CDR3 length equals 12 residues. Germline CDR1 and CDR2: MDHEN and SYDVKM. V gave up 5 bases and J gave up 1 base, with 6 bases separating them.

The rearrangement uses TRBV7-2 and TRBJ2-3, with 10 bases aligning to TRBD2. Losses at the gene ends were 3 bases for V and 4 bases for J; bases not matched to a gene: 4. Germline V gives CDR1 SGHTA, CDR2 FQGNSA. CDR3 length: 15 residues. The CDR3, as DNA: TGTGCCAGCAGCTTGTCTAGCGGGAGTCCAGATACGCAGTATTTT. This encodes CASSLSSGSPDTQYF.

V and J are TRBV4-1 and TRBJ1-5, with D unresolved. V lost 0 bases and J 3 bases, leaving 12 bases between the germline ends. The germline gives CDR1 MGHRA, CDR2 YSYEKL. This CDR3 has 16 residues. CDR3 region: CASSQEPDAINQPQHF. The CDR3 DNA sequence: TGCGCCAGCAGCCAAGAGCCAGATGCCATCAATCAGCCCCAGCATTTT.

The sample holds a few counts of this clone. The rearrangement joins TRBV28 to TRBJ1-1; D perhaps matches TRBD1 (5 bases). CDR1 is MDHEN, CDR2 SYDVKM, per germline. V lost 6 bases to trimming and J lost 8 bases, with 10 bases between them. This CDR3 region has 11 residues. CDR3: CASSPEGEAFF. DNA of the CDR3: TGTGCCAGCAGCCCGGAGGGGGAAGCTTTCTTT. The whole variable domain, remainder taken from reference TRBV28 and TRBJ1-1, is DVKVTQSSRYLVKRTGEKVFLECVQDMDHENMFWYRQDPGLGLRLIYFSYDVKMKEKGDIPEGYSVSREKKERFSLILESASTNQTSMYLCASSPEGEAFFGQGTRLTVV.

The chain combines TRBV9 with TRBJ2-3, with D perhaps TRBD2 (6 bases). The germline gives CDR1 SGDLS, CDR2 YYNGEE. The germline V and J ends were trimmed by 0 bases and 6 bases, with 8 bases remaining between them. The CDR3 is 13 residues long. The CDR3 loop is CASSVGGGDTQYF. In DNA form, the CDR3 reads TGTGCCAGCAGCGTAGGAGGAGGGGATACGCAGTATTTT.

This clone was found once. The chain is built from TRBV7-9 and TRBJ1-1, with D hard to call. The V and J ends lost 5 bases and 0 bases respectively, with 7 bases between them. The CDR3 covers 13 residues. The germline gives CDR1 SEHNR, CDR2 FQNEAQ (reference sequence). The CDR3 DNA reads TGTGCCAGCAGCATTGACATGAACACTGAAGCTTTCTTT. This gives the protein CASSIDMNTEAFF.

The CDR3 DNA reads TGTGCCAGCAGCTTGGGGACAGGGGGCATAGGGGAGACCCAGTACTTC. Encoded protein: CASSLGTGGIGETQYF. V usage is TRBV7-2 and J usage is TRBJ2-5, with 12 bases aligning to TRBD1. Germline V gene data show CDR1 as SGHTA and CDR2 as FQGNSA. The CDR3 extends over 16 amino acids. V trimming: 3 bases; J trimming: 5 bases; junction bases outside the gene matches: 7.

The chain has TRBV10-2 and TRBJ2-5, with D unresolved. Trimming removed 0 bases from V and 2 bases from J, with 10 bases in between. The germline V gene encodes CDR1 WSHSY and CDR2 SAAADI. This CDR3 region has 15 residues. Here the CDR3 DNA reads TGCGCCAGCAGTGAGTCAACAGAATTTCAAGAGACCCAGTACTTC. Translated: CASSESTEFQETQYF.